This T cell receptor (beta chain) was sequenced in a study of neurological immune-mediated disorders. Synthesis of cDNA was carried out by template-switch 5'RACE. The reaction used 10-nucleotide random UMIs. Whenever a sequencing run was performed, it yielded over 190 million TCR-beta sequences from 15-18 subjects. From the 5' RACE reads, TCRdb called clonotypes with MiXCR, one entry per CDR3 protein. The sample holds some 16,000 distinct CDR3 sequences, around 9% seen once. Details on this clonotype: As yet, its antigen is unknown.

General study results and limits: No expanded-clone CDR3 amino acid sequence recurred across subjects, suggesting private TCR-beta repertoires.

The sorted libraries involved the use of about 1 million CD4+ or CD8+ T cells. The germline V gene has CDR1 MNHEY and CDR2 SVGEGT. The CDR3 consists of 15 residues. The J segment lost 1 base and the V segment lost 4 bases, leaving 2 bases of the junction unmatched. This clonotype was obtained from a man between 45 and 60 years old in good health. This chain uses TRBV6-2 or TRBV6-3 with TRBJ2-1; 9 bases line up with TRBD2. Sequenced material: CD8+ T cells from blood. The CDR3 DNA sequence: TGTGCCAGCAGTTGGCGGGAGGGATCCTACAATGAGCAGTTCTTC. Translating it yields CASSWREGSYNEQFF.